A selection of T cell receptor beta chains follows, all from one sample in a study of human T cells and chemical hapten exposure. MiXCR was run by TCRdb on the RACE reads, yielding one entry per CDR3 protein. The repertoire holds approximately 80,000 distinct CDR3 sequences, with roughly 15% as singletons. The sequencing here drew on whole blood, taken in connection with sensitization to the hapten diphenylcyclopropenone (DPC). These receptors were obtained from a woman between 50 and 59 years old with alopecia areata. Some clones in this sample may be carry-over from other donors' samples. The conserved cysteine and the conserved F or W are not part of the CDR3 here. D genes are given only for firm matches.

v_gene: TRBV28; d_gene: TRBD1; j_gene: TRBJ1-1; CDR3aa: ASSFAGTGSNTEAF
v_gene: TRBV20-1; d_gene: NA; j_gene: TRBJ2-1; CDR3aa: SALHSGQREQF
v_gene: TRBV11-2; d_gene: NA; j_gene: TRBJ2-6; CDR3aa: ASSSTSGANVLT
v_gene: TRBV6-6; d_gene: NA; j_gene: TRBJ1-1; CDR3aa: ASSYSTSINTEAF
v_gene: TRBV20-1; d_gene: NA; j_gene: TRBJ1-2; CDR3aa: SAQSWGSNYGYT
v_gene: TRBV9; d_gene: TRBD2; j_gene: TRBJ2-7; CDR3aa: ASSDTSGGLEQY
v_gene: TRBV19; d_gene: NA; j_gene: TRBJ2-1; CDR3aa: ASSLSKGSGEQF
v_gene: TRBV5-6; d_gene: NA; j_gene: TRBJ2-6; CDR3aa: ASSGTGWGPSGANVLT
v_gene: TRBV12-3/TRBV12-4; d_gene: NA; j_gene: TRBJ1-1; CDR3aa: ASSKRYRAKNTEAF
v_gene: TRBV29-1; d_gene: TRBD2; j_gene: TRBJ2-2; CDR3aa: SVRTSGEPAGELF
v_gene: TRBV7-2; d_gene: NA; j_gene: TRBJ1-6; CDR3aa: ASSLVRDSPLH
v_gene: TRBV29-1; d_gene: TRBD1; j_gene: TRBJ1-2; CDR3aa: SVEGGTANYGYT
v_gene: TRBV10-3; d_gene: TRBD1; j_gene: TRBJ1-6; CDR3aa: AIRVGDSKNSPLH
v_gene: TRBV20-1; d_gene: NA; j_gene: TRBJ1-5; CDR3aa: SAMNRGNQPQH
v_gene: TRBV11-2; d_gene: NA; j_gene: TRBJ2-3; CDR3aa: ASLPGGRDTQY
v_gene: TRBV30; d_gene: NA; j_gene: TRBJ1-5; CDR3aa: AWSRDRISNQPQH
v_gene: TRBV4-1; d_gene: TRBD1; j_gene: TRBJ1-2; CDR3aa: ASSQDHDRGGLGYGYT
v_gene: TRBV7-9; d_gene: TRBD1; j_gene: TRBJ1-3; CDR3aa: ASSLTGGSGNTIY
v_gene: TRBV5-1; d_gene: TRBD1; j_gene: TRBJ1-2; CDR3aa: ASSSGQGAYGYT
v_gene: TRBV30; d_gene: TRBD2; j_gene: TRBJ2-1; CDR3aa: AWRQAGAGSSYNEQF
v_gene: TRBV25-1; d_gene: TRBD1; j_gene: TRBJ1-4; CDR3aa: ASTGTGNILDEKLF
v_gene: TRBV24-1; d_gene: NA; j_gene: TRBJ1-2; CDR3aa: ATSDFRFGRSNYGYT
v_gene: TRBV29-1; d_gene: NA; j_gene: TRBJ1-5; CDR3aa: ATASQGNQPQH
v_gene: TRBV28; d_gene: TRBD1; j_gene: TRBJ1-5; CDR3aa: ASKGLGQGERWQPQH
v_gene: TRBV18; d_gene: NA; j_gene: TRBJ1-1; CDR3aa: ASSPGAADTEAF
v_gene: TRBV5-4; d_gene: TRBD2; j_gene: TRBJ2-1; CDR3aa: ASSPWTSGNGYEQF
v_gene: TRBV9; d_gene: NA; j_gene: TRBJ2-3; CDR3aa: ASSVGSGLLTDTQY
v_gene: TRBV20-1; d_gene: NA; j_gene: TRBJ1-1; CDR3aa: SAETRTYLDTEAF
v_gene: TRBV11-2; d_gene: NA; j_gene: TRBJ2-7; CDR3aa: ASSRGSYEQY
v_gene: TRBV3-1; d_gene: NA; j_gene: TRBJ1-1; CDR3aa: ASSLFLGRVNTEAF
v_gene: TRBV7-2; d_gene: NA; j_gene: TRBJ1-2; CDR3aa: ASSLKVPYGYT
v_gene: TRBV19; d_gene: NA; j_gene: TRBJ1-1; CDR3aa: ASRNNRAHTEAF